The rows below give T cell receptor beta chains drawn from one sample of a study of blood T cell repertoires in COVID-19. Only in-frame clones appear in the TCRdb table, and some are missing; sequencing was by immunoSEQ multiplex PCR. This sample has around 400,000 clones, with under 90% found just once. The specimen was PBMCs or T cells enriched from blood (not recorded which). The origin of the receptors is a woman in her twenties or thirties who had recovered from COVID-19. CDR3s include the opening cysteine and the closing phenylalanine or tryptophan. Each record gives: V gene, D gene, clone size, J gene, CDR3 protein, CDR3 DNA. D genes are given only for firm matches. Some rows mark clone size as missing; the rest say once, few, many or name a class of expanded clone.

TRBV4-1,-,-,TRBJ2-1,CASSQVLARRATDNEQFF,TGCGCCAGCAGCCAAGTTCTTGCCCGTAGAGCTACGGACAATGAGCAGTTCTTC
TRBV28,TRBD2,-,TRBJ2-7,CASSLEFSGRSEQYF,TGTGCCAGCAGTTTAGAGTTTAGCGGGAGATCCGAGCAGTACTTC
TRBV7-3,-,-,TRBJ1-1,CASSFAGKNTEAFF,TGTGCCAGCAGCTTCGCCGGGAAGAACACTGAAGCTTTCTTT
TRBV7-9,TRBD1,-,TRBJ1-2,CASTAGGINYGYTF,TGTGCCAGCACGGCAGGGGGAATTAACTATGGCTACACCTTC
TRBV18,-,once,TRBJ1-6,CASSPRGDSPLHF,TGTGCCAGCTCACCACGGGGGGATTCACCCCTCCACTTT
TRBV30,TRBD2,-,TRBJ2-1,CAWTPMRSSGISEQFF,TGTGCCTGGACCCCGATGAGATCTAGCGGGATAAGTGAGCAGTTCTTC
TRBV7-8,-,-,TRBJ2-2,CASSLRGGNTGELFF,TGTGCCAGCAGCTTAAGGGGGGGTAACACCGGGGAGCTGTTTTTT
TRBV6-1,TRBD1,-,TRBJ2-4,CASSVGTGLAKNIQYF,TGTGCCAGCAGTGTGGGGACAGGGTTAGCCAAAAACATTCAGTACTTC
TRBV25-1,TRBD2,-,TRBJ2-7,CASQPAGDFTYEQYF,TGTGCCAGTCAACCGGCGGGGGACTTTACCTACGAGCAGTACTTC
TRBV2,TRBD2,-,TRBJ2-2,CANSEGWTSDTGELFF,TGTGCCAACAGTGAAGGGTGGACTAGCGACACCGGGGAGCTGTTTTTT
TRBV7-3,TRBD2,-,TRBJ2-7,CASSLYPLSGGDYEQYF,TGTGCCAGCAGCTTATATCCCTTGAGCGGGGGCGACTACGAGCAGTACTTC
TRBV5-1,TRBD1,-,TRBJ1-2,CASSLTLVRTGRGYTF,TGCGCCAGCAGCTTGACCCTCGTTAGGACAGGACGCGGCTACACCTTC
TRBV5-4,TRBD2,-,TRBJ2-1,CASSLMVAGVFSSYNEQFF,TGTGCCAGCAGCTTGATGGTAGCGGGGGTTTTCAGCTCCTACAATGAGCAGTTCTTC
TRBV19,TRBD1,-,TRBJ2-1,CASRGQGADNEQFF,TGTGCCAGTAGAGGACAGGGGGCAGACAATGAGCAGTTCTTC
TRBV7-8,TRBD1,-,TRBJ1-2,CASSLDRGLGNYGYTF,TGTGCCAGCAGCTTGGACAGGGGGCTTGGTAACTATGGCTACACCTTC